A selection of T cell receptor beta chains follows, all from one sample in a study of response to subunit inactivated influenza vaccine. Each CDR3 protein is one row after TCRdb ran MiXCR on the RT-PCR reads. The table includes 430,000 or so distinct CDR3 sequences, approximately 11% detected once. The material sequenced was PBMCs from blood, taken around seven weeks after vaccination. All receptors come from a man in his forties or fifties who received an inactivated influenza vaccine. The CDR3 runs from the conserved cysteine through the conserved F or W. D genes are given only for firm matches. Rows give clone size only sometimes, using once, few, many, or a class for an expanded clone.

few	TRBD1	TRBV6-5	TRBJ1-1	CASSYYDRAGTEAFF	TGTGCCAGCAGTTACTACGACAGGGCGGGGACTGAAGCTTTCTTT
few	.	TRBV5-8	TRBJ2-2	CASSSVRGGPGELFF	TGTGCCAGCAGTTCCGTACGAGGGGGGCCCGGGGAGCTGTTTTTT
.	TRBD1	TRBV29-1	TRBJ2-5	CSVAFGTGQETQYF	TGCAGCGTTGCCTTTGGGACAGGCCAAGAGACCCAGTACTTC
few	TRBD2	TRBV20-1	TRBJ2-7	CSAGAPGLASEQYF	TGCAGTGCTGGAGCACCGGGACTAGCGAGCGAGCAGTACTTC
many	TRBD1	TRBV11-2	TRBJ2-7	CASSSINRGTAYEQYF	TGTGCCAGCAGCTCAATAAATAGGGGGACAGCGTACGAGCAGTACTTC
few	.	TRBV29-1	TRBJ2-5	CSVVAGSSTQYF	TGCAGCGTTGTTGCCGGATCTTCGACCCAGTACTTC
many	.	TRBV20-1	TRBJ2-7	CSARVPAAQQYF	TGCAGTGCTAGAGTACCGGCCGCACAGCAGTACTTC
few	TRBD1	TRBV9	TRBJ1-2	CASSPLGLTGGLYGYTF	TGTGCCAGCAGCCCTTTAGGGCTGACAGGGGGACTCTATGGCTACACCTTC
.	TRBD2	TRBV9	TRBJ2-1	CASSVGGGAGVLLSSYNEQFF	TGTGCCAGCAGCGTAGGGGGCGGGGCGGGAGTTCTCCTAAGCTCCTACAATGAGCAGTTCTTC
.	.	TRBV28	TRBJ1-5	CASSLKGGEPQHF	TGTGCCAGCAGTCTCAAGGGGGGGGAGCCCCAGCATTTT
few	.	TRBV6-5	TRBJ1-5	CASSFSGKGSQPQHF	TGTGCCAGCAGTTTTTCAGGGAAAGGGAGTCAGCCCCAGCATTTT
.	TRBD1	TRBV6-2/TRBV6-3	TRBJ2-1	CASSTGTVQFF	TGTGCCAGCAGTACCGGGACAGTGCAGTTCTTC
many	TRBD1	TRBV29-1	TRBJ1-2	CSVGTGGAYGYTF	TGCAGCGTAGGGACAGGGGGCGCGTATGGCTACACCTTC